One T cell receptor beta chain is described in this entry. This record belongs to a study of blood T cell repertoires in COVID-19. Produced via immunoSEQ multiplex PCR; TCRdb's table is partial and in-frame only. The data show 160,000 or so clones, 78% seen once. What was sequenced was peripheral blood. The sequence was obtained from an elderly woman with acute or convalescent COVID-19.

CDR3 sequence reads: CASSHRTSGAPNEQFF. CDR3 DNA sequence: TGTGCCAGCAGCCATAGGACTAGCGGGGCCCCAAATGAGCAGTTCTTC. The gene calls are TRBV4-2 and TRBJ2-1; TRBD2 matches at 12 bases. The junction had 7 bases not matched to a gene; V was cut back by 3 bases and J by 7 bases. The V gene's germline CDR1 is LGHNA and CDR2 YNFKEQ. The CDR3 is 16 amino acids.